Below, 23 T cell receptor beta chains from the same sample are listed, as sequenced in a study of T cells expressing NK-cell markers. TCRdb reworked the 5' RACE reads into one entry per CDR3 protein, no DNA. The table for this sample gives roughly 300,000 distinct CDR3 sequences. The material sequenced was blood T cells: a sorted CD56 or NKG2C T cell subset, CD4+ or CD8+ T cells, or bulk PBMC T cells (not recorded which). Receptor source: a woman between 18 and 70 years old in good health.

The rearrangement joins TRBV7-3 to TRBJ2-2; absent DNA, TCRdb's TRBD1 call cannot be checked. This CDR3 has 18 residues. The germline V gene encodes CDR1 SGHTA and CDR2 FQGTGA. The CDR3 reads CASSLTGLGGLNTGELFF.

The rearrangement joins TRBV7-9 to TRBJ1-2. This CDR3 spans 12 amino acids. From germline, CDR1 is SEHNR and CDR2 FQNEAQ (reference sequence). CDR3 residues: CASSWEDYGYTF.

The rearrangement joins TRBV7-9 to TRBJ2-3; the TRBD1 assignment by TCRdb is unverifiable without DNA. This CDR3 is built from 16 residues. Germline V CDR1 and CDR2: SEHNR, FQNEAQ (reference sequence). The CDR3 here is CASSILAPTGADTQYF.

The chain carries TRBV7-2 and TRBJ1-2. CDR3 size: 15 residues. Germline V gives CDR1 SGHTA, CDR2 FQGNSA. The chain's CDR3 is CASSLANIEIYGYTF.

The J gene is TRBJ2-1, the V gene TRBV20-1; absent DNA, TCRdb's TRBD1 call cannot be checked. The CDR3 extends over 14 amino acids. The V gene's germline CDR1 is DFQATT and CDR2 SNEGSKA (reference sequence). CDR3 loop: CSANPGGIYNEQFF.

V is TRBV20-1 and J is TRBJ2-1; with no DNA, the TCRdb D assignment of TRBD1 cannot be verified. The germline V gene encodes CDR1 DFQATT and CDR2 SNEGSKA (reference sequence). This CDR3 is 12 amino acids long. The CDR3 region is CSAPAVYNEQFF.

The chain employs TRBV7-2 and TRBJ2-2. Germline V lookup: CDR1 SGHTA, CDR2 FQGNSA. CDR3 length: 14 residues. This chain's CDR3 is CASSLSGSYGELFF.

The rearrangement links TRBV4-3 to TRBJ2-3; without DNA, the TCRdb call of TRBD1 cannot be checked. The CDR3 contains 16 residues. Germline lookup yields CDR1 LGHNA and CDR2 YSLEER. The CDR3 loop is CASSQGGGQHTDTQYF.

The chain is built from TRBV4-2 and TRBJ2-1; the D call of TRBD2 rests on TCRdb alone, since no DNA is present to check it. The germline CDR1 and CDR2 sequences are LGHNA and YNFKEQ. The CDR3 spans 16 residues. The CDR3 sequence is CASSQDLAGGQNEQFF.

The chain uses TRBV4-3 and TRBJ2-6; absent DNA, TCRdb's TRBD1 call cannot be checked. This CDR3 region has 15 residues. Germline values: CDR1 LGHNA, CDR2 YSLEER. The CDR3 reads CASSHSTGGANVLTF.

The chain recombines TRBV29-1 with TRBJ2-3; the D gene TCRdb calls, TRBD2, cannot be checked with no DNA. There are 14 residues in the CDR3. CDR1 SQVTM and CDR2 ANQGSEA come from the germline V gene. This CDR3 reads CSVGTSGSADTQYF.

The CDR3 region is CASSSTSGGGETQYF. V and J are TRBV5-1 and TRBJ2-5; TCRdb proposes TRBD2, but this gene call is untestable without DNA. The CDR3 loop spans 15 amino acids. Germline CDR1 and CDR2: SGHRS and YFSETQ.

The chain uses TRBV20-1 and TRBJ2-1; TCRdb gives TRBD1 as the D gene, but with no DNA this cannot be confirmed. This CDR3 is 16 amino acids long. The germline CDR1 and CDR2 sequences are DFQATT and SNEGSKA (reference sequence). This CDR3 reads CSAAGQGLGTYNEQFF.

V usage is TRBV25-1 and J usage is TRBJ2-5; the TCRdb call, TRBD1, lacks DNA for checking. The CDR3 is made up of 15 amino acids. Germline CDR1 is MGHDK and CDR2 is SYGVNS. CDR3 amino acids: CASSPLERLEETQYF.

V is TRBV4-1 and J is TRBJ2-3; the TCRdb D gene call, TRBD2, has no DNA to confirm it. Per germline, CDR1 MGHRA and CDR2 YSYEKL. The CDR3 loop spans 16 amino acids. The CDR3 reads CASSQAGGLAADTQYF.

The J gene is TRBJ2-1, the V gene TRBV7-3; as DNA is missing, the TRBD1 call by TCRdb cannot be tested. Germline V gene lookup returns CDR1 SGHTA and CDR2 FQGTGA. The CDR3 contains 14 residues. CDR3 sequence reads: CASRRQGVDNEQFF.

This chain connects TRBV6-4 to TRBJ2-1; TCRdb returns TRBD2, unconfirmable since there is no DNA. The CDR3 extends over 15 amino acids. From germline, CDR1 is MRHNA and CDR2 SNTAGT. CDR3 loop: CASSDPGEVYNEQFF.

This chain uses TRBV29-1 with TRBJ2-1; absent DNA, TCRdb's TRBD2 call cannot be checked. Looked up from germline, CDR1 is SQVTM and CDR2 is ANQGSEA. This CDR3 is built from 13 residues. CDR3 sequence reads: CSVDSPRAAGGFF.

This chain links TRBV5-1 with TRBJ2-2; TCRdb designates TRBD1, a call that cannot be tested without DNA. Germline CDR1 is SGHRS and CDR2 is YFSETQ. The length of the CDR3 is 15 residues. The CDR3: CASSLEDRGTGELFF.

This sequence joins TRBV5-1 and TRBJ1-1. The CDR3 extends over 15 amino acids. In germline, CDR1 is SGHRS, CDR2 YFSETQ. CDR3 sequence: CASSSRWNQNTEAFF.

The J gene is TRBJ1-1, the V gene TRBV2; the D call from TCRdb, TRBD1, cannot be confirmed without DNA. This CDR3 spans 15 amino acids. CDR1 SNHLY and CDR2 FYNNEI come from the germline V gene. This CDR3 is CASSLELTGSTEAFF.

The chain is built from TRBV18 and TRBJ2-5; TCRdb's D call, TRBD1, is unchecked because there is no DNA. Germline lookup yields CDR1 KGHSH and CDR2 LQKENI. This CDR3 has 13 amino acids. CDR3 region: CASSSDRQQTQYF.

This rearrangement joins TRBV20-1 to TRBJ1-5; the TRBD1 assignment by TCRdb is unverifiable without DNA. Germline CDR1 reads DFQATT; CDR2 reads SNEGSKA (reference sequence). The CDR3 covers 13 residues. This CDR3 reads CSAPGPGGQPQHF.